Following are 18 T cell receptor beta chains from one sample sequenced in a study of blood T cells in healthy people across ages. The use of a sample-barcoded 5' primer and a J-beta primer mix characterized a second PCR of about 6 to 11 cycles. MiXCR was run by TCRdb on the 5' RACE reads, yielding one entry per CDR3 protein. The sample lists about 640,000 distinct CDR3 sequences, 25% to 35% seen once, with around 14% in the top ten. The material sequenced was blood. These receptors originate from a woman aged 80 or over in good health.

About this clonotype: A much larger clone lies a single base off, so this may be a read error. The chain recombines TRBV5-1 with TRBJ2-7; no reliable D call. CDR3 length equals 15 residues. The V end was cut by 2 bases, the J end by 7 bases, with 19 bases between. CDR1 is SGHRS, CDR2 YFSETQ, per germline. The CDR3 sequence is CASSFDGFAYNEQYF. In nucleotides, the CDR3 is TGCGCCAGCAGCTTTGACGGGTTCGCCTACAATGAGCAGTACTTC.

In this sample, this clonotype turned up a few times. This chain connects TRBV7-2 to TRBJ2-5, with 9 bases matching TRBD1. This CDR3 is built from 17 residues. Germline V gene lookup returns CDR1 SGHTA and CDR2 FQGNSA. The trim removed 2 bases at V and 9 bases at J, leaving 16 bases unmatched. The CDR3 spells CASSLRGTGQGVPSQYF. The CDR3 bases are TGTGCCAGCAGCTTAAGGGGAACGGGACAGGGCGTTCCTTCCCAGTACTTC.

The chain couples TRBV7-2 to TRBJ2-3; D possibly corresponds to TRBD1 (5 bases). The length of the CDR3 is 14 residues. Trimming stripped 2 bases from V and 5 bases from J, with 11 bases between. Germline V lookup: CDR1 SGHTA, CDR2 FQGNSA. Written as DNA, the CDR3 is TGTGCCAGCAGCTTATCCAGGGTTGAAGATACGCAGTATTTT. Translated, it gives CASSLSRVEDTQYF.

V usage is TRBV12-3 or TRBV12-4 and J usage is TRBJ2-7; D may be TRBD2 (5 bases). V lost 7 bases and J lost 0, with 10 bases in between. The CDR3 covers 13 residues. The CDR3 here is CASKPTSSYEQYF. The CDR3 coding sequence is TGTGCCAGCAAACCAACTAGCTCCTACGAGCAGTACTTC.

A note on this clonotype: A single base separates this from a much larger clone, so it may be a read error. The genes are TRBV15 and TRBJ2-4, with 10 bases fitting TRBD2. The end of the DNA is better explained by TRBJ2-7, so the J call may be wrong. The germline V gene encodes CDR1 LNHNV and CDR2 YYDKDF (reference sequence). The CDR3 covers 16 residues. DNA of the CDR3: TGTGCCACCAGCAGAGATGCGGGGACTAGCGCCTACGAGCAGTACTTC. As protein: CATSRDAGTSAYEQYF.

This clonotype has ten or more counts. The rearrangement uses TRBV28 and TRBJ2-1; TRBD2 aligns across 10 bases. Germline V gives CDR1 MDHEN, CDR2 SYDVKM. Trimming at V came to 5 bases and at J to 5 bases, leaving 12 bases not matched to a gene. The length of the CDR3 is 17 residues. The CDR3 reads CASSSLAGAFHHNEQFF. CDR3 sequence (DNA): TGTGCCAGCAGTAGTCTAGCGGGGGCGTTTCATCACAATGAGCAGTTCTTC.

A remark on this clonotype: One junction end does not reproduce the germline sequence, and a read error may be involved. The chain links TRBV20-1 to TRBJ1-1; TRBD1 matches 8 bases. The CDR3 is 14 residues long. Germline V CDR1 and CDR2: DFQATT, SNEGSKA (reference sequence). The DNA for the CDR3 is TGCAGTGCTAGAGTGGGGCAGGGGGCTACTGGAGCTTTCTTT. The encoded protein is CSARVGQGATGAFF.

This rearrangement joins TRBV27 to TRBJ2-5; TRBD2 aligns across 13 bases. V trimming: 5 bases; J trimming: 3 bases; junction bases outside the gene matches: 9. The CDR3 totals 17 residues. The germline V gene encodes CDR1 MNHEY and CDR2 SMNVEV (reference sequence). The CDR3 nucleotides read TGTGCCAGCAGTCCTCGGACTAGCGGGAGATTGGAAGAGACCCAGTACTTC. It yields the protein CASSPRTSGRLEETQYF.

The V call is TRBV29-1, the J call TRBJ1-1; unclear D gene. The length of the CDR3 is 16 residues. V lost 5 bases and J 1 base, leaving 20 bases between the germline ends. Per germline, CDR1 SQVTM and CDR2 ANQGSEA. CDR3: CSVSPRGSGWNTEAFF. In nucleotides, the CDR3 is TGCAGCGTTTCCCCACGGGGTTCGGGTTGGAACACTGAAGCTTTCTTT.

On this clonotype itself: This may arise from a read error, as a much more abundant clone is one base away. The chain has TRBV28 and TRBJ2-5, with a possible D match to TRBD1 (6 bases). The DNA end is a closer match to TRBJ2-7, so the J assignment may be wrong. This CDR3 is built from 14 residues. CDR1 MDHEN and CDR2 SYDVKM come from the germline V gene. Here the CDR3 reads CASSESTGRSEQYF. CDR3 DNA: TGTGCCAGCAGTGAATCCACAGGGCGGAGCGAGCAGTACTTC.

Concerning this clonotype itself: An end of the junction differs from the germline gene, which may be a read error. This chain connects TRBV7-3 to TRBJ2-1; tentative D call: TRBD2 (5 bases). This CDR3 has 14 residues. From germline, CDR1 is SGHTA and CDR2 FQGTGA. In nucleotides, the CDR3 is TGTGCCAGCAGCCAGGCGGGTTCGTACAATGTGCAGTTCTTC. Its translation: CASSQAGSYNVQFF. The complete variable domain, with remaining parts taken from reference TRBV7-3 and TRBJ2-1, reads GAGVSQTPSNKVTEKGKYVELRCDPISGHTALYWYRQSLGQGPEFLIYFQGTGAADDSGLPNDRFFAVRPEGSVSTLKIQRTERGDSAVYLCASSQAGSYNVQFFGPGTRLTVL.

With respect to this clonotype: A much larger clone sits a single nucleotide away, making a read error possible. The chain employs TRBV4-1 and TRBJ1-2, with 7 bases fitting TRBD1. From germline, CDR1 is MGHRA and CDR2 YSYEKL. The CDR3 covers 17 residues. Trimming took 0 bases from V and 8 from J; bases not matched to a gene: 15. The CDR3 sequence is CASSQDIRDSLRMGYTF. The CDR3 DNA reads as TGCGCCAGCAGCCAAGACATCCGGGACAGCCTTCGGATGGGCTACACCTTC.

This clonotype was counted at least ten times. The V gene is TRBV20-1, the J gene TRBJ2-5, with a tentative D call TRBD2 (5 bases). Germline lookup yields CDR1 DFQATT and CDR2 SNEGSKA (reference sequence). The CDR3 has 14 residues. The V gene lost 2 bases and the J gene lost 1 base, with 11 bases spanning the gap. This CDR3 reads CSARPSRVQETQYF. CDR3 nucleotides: TGCAGTGCTAGACCTAGCCGAGTCCAAGAGACCCAGTACTTC.

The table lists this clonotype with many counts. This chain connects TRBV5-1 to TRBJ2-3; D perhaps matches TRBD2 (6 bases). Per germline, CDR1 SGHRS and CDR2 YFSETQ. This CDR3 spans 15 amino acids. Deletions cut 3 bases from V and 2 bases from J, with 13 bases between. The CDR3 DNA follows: TGCGCCAGCAGCTCCACCGGGAGCAACACAGATACGCAGTATTTT. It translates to CASSSTGSNTDTQYF.

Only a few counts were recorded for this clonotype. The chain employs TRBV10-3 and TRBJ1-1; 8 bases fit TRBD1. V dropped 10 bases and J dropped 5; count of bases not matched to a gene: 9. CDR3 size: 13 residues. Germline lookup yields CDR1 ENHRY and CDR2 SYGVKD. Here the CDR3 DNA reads TGTGCCAGCAGGACAGGGAGGTGGACTGAAGCTTTCTTT. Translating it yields CASRTGRWTEAFF.

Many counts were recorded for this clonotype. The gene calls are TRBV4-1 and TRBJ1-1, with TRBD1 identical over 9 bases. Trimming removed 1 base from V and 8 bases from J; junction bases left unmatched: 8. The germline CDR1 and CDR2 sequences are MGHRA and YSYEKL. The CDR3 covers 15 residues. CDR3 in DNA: TGCGCCAGCAGCCAAGGGGACAGGGAGAACCGGGAAGCTTTCTTT. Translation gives CASSQGDRENREAFF.

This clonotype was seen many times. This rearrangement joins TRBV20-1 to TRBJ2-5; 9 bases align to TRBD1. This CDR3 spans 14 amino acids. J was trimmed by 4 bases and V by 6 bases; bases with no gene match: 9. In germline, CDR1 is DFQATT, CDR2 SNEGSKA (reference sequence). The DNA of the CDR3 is TGCAGTGCCTTACAGGGGGCGATCCCAGAGACCCAGTACTTC. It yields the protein CSALQGAIPETQYF.

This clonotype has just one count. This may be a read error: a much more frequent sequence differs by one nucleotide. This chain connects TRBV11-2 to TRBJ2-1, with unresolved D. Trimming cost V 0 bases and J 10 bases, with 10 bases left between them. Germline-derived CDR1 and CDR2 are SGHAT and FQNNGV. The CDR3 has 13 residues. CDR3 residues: CASSLELFEEQFF. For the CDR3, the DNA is TGTGCCAGCAGCTTAGAATTGTTTGAGGAGCAGTTCTTC.